This entry features one T cell receptor (beta chain) sequence. Its cognate antigen is unknown. This entry is derived from a study of cytomegalovirus exposure and HLA in healthy donors. Regarding the study as a whole: Links to common viral pathogens appeared, in a later analysis, for several of the most significant clusters. Rates of TCR association differed by HLA locus in a later analysis, with DRB1 highest and HLA-C lowest.

The PCR had 60 Vbeta and 13 Jbeta primers. The method was immunoSEQ multiplex PCR; TCRdb's version includes in-frame clones alone and lacks a portion of them. The sample includes approximately 180,000 clones, more than 75% of them seen just once. Germline V gives CDR1 MNHEY, CDR2 SVGAGI. The CDR3 has 16 residues. V lost 0 bases and J lost 5, with 17 bases in between. Sequences were obtained from PBMCs. This chain links TRBV6-5 with TRBJ2-7; D perhaps matches TRBD1 (5 bases). The origin of this receptor is a woman aged 18-29 years in good health and CMV-seronegative. CDR3 bases: TGTGCCAGCAGTTACTCGGGCCTCCGAAGGGGCCACGAGCAGTACTTC. Translating gives CASSYSGLRRGHEQYF.